Each of the 4 T cell receptor beta chains below was sequenced from the same sample in a study of shared clonotypes between healthy human individuals. Repertoires were generated with immunoSEQ multiplex PCR, while TCRdb's copy carries only in-frame clones and drops some. The top ten clones hold around 15% of a sample with 300,000 to 400,000 clones, around 90% of them seen once. Material: memory CD8+ T cells sorted from blood. Subset denoted: CD45RO+ cells pooled with CCR7-negative TemRA cells. The receptors shown here come from a man younger than 35 in good health.

A few counts support this clone. The genes are TRBV7-9 and TRBJ2-7; D not resolved. This CDR3 is 12 amino acids long. Between the trimmed V and J ends, which lost 2 bases and 6 bases, there was a span of 8 bases. CDR1 and CDR2 from the germline V gene are SEHNR and FQNEAQ (reference sequence). CDR3 amino acids: CASSLYSSEQYF. The CDR3 nucleotides read TGTGCCAGCAGCTTATACAGTAGCGAGCAGTACTTC.

The CDR3: CASRDPLGRVGHDYTF. The CDR3 DNA is TGTGCCAGTAGAGACCCTTTGGGGAGGGTAGGCCATGACTACACCTTC. The chain couples TRBV19 to TRBJ1-2; D ambiguous. CDR3 length equals 16 residues. Trimming pared 6 bases from V and 10 bases from J, leaving 27 bases between. CDR1 and CDR2 (germline): LNHDA, SQIVND (reference sequence). The variable domain in full, completed from reference TRBV19 and TRBJ1-2, reads DGGITQSPKYLFRKEGQNVTLSCEQNLNHDAMYWYRQDPGQGLRLIYYSQIVNDFQKGDIAEGYSVSREKKESFPLTVTSAQKNPTAFYLCASRDPLGRVGHDYTFGSGTRLTVV.

The rearrangement links TRBV4-1 to TRBJ1-1; D ambiguous. Germline V lookup: CDR1 MGHRA, CDR2 YSYEKL. Deletions cut 1 base from V and 1 base from J, with 10 bases between. The CDR3 extends over 15 amino acids. CDR3 DNA sequence: TGCGCCAGCAGCCAAGGAAGACACGGGAACACTGAAGCTTTCTTT. Residues: CASSQGRHGNTEAFF.

The V call is TRBV29-1, the J call TRBJ1-2, with D possibly matching TRBD1 (5 bases). The CDR3 is 14 residues long. V dropped 2 bases and J dropped 1 base, with 11 bases sitting between them. Germline V gene data show CDR1 as SQVTM and CDR2 as ANQGSEA. DNA of the CDR3: TGCAGCGTTGAAAACCAGGGCAATAACTATGGCTACACCTTC. Amino acid sequence: CSVENQGNNYGYTF.